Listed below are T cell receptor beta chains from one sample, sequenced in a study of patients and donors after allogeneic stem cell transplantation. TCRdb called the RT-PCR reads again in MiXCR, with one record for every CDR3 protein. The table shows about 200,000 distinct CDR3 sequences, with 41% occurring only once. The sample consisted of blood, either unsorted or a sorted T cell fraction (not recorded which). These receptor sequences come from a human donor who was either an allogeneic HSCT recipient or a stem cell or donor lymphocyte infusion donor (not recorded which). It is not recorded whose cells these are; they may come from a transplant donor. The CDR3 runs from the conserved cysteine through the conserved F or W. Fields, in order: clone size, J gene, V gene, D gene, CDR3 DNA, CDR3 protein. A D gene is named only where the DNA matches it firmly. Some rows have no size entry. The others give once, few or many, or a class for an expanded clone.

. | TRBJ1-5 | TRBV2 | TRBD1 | TGTGCCAGCACCCCCTTCGGCAGGGGGCCTCAGCCCCAGCATTTT | CASTPFGRGPQPQHF
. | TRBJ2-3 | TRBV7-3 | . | TGTGCCAGCAGCTCCGAAGGGGGGCTAGCGAAGGAAACAGATACGCAGTATTTT | CASSSEGGLAKETDTQYF
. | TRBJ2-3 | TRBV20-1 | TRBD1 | TGCAGTGCTAGAGGAGACAGGGATTTTTCGCAGTATTTT | CSARGDRDFSQYF
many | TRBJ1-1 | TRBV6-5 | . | TGTGCCAGCAGTTACTCTTCCCCTGGTGGGGCTGAAGCTTTCTTT | CASSYSSPGGAEAFF
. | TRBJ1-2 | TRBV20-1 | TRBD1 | TGCAGTGCCCCCAGGTCGGGACAGCGAGTTTTAGCTAACTATGGCTACACCTTC | CSAPRSGQRVLANYGYTF
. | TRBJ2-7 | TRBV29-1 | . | TGCAGCGTTGTCCCTCACGCAAACGAGCAGTACTTC | CSVVPHANEQYF
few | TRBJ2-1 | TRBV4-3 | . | TGCGCCAGCAGCCAAGACCCCCGGTTAGGGCAGTTCTTC | CASSQDPRLGQFF
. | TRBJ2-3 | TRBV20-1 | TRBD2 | TGCAGTGCTAGTAAGGTAGCGGGAATTGCAGATACGCAGTATTTT | CSASKVAGIADTQYF
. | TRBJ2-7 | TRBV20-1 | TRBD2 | TGCAGTGCGGGGGGGGAGGCCGAGCAGTACTTC | CSAGGEAEQYF
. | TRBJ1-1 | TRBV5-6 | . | TGTGCCAGCAGCCGTGCGACGGGGATGGGTGAAGCTTTCTTT | CASSRATGMGEAFF
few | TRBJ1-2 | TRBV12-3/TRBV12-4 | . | TGTGCCAGCAGTACGGACGGGAACCTCTATGGCTACACCTTC | CASSTDGNLYGYTF
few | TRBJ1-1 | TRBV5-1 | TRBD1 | TGCGCCAGACCGCCAAGGGACAGGGAAGGTGAAGCTTTCTTT | CARPPRDREGEAFF
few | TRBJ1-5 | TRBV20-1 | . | TGCAGTGCTAGGATTAGGGCGGGTAACAATCAGCCCCAGCATTTT | CSARIRAGNNQPQHF
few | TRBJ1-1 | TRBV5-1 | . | TGCGCCAGCAGCTGGGGGCTTAGAACAGAAGCTTTCTTT | CASSWGLRTEAFF
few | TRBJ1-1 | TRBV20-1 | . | TGCAGTGCTAGCAGAGGCACTGAAGCTTTCTTT | CSASRGTEAFF
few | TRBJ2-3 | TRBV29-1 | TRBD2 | TGCAGCGCGGGGGGGACTTTCGCCCCCTGGACGCAGTATTTT | CSAGGTFAPWTQYF
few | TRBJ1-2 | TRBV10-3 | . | TGTGCCATCAGTGAGCAGGGATGGGGCTACACCTTC | CAISEQGWGYTF
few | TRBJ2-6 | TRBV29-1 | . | TGCAGCGATATTTCTTACGGCTCTGGGGCCAACGTCCTGACTTTC | CSDISYGSGANVLTF
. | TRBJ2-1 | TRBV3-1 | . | TGTGCCAGCAGCCCTCTAGCAGTGAACCCCCATGAGCAGTTCTTC | CASSPLAVNPHEQFF
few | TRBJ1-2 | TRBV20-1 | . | TGCAGTGCTAGAGCGACTGTCTATGGCTACACCTTC | CSARATVYGYTF
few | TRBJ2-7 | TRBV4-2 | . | TGTGCCAGCAGCCTGGAAGGCGAAGGAGGCGGAGACGAGCAGTACTTC | CASSLEGEGGGDEQYF
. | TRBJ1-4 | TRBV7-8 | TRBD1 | TGTGCCAGCAGCCCAGGGGCAGGGGGTAATGAAAAACTGTTTTTT | CASSPGAGGNEKLFF
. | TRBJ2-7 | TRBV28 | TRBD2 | TGTGCCAGCAGTTTCCCCGGGACTAGTGACTACGAGCAGTACTTC | CASSFPGTSDYEQYF
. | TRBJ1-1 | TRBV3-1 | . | TGTGCCAGCAGCCAAGGGACTATCTCGAACACTGAAGCTTTCTTT | CASSQGTISNTEAFF
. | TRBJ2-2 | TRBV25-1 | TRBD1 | TGTGCCAGCAGTGATTTCGGGAACAGGGGGAACACCGGGGAGCTGTTTTTT | CASSDFGNRGNTGELFF
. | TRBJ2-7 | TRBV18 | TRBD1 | TGTGCCAGCTCTAGGGACAGGGGCTACGAGCAGTACTTC | CASSRDRGYEQYF
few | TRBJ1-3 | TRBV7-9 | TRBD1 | TGTGCCAGCAGCCCTCGGACAGGGATGGGAAACACCATATATTTT | CASSPRTGMGNTIYF
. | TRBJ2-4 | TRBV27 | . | TGTGCCAGCACCGCTATGGGGGGCTCTACCAAAAACATTCAGTACTTC | CASTAMGGSTKNIQYF
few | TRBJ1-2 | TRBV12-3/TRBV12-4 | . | TGTGCCAGCAGTGGGGGGGCCCCTCGTTATGGCTACACCTTC | CASSGGAPRYGYTF
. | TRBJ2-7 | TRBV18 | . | TGTGCCAGCTCACCGGCTCCCGAAAACTACGAGCAGTACTTC | CASSPAPENYEQYF
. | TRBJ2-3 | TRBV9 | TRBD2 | TGTGCCAGCGCTACCAGCGGGAGAACAGATACGCAGTATTTT | CASATSGRTDTQYF
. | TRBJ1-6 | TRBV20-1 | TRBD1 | TGCAGCGCGGGACAGGCTAATTCACCCCTCCACTTT | CSAGQANSPLHF
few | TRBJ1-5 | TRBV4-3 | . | TGCGCCAGCAGCCAAGATCGACGAGGGGGGATGGGGGGTAATCAGCCCCAGCATTTT | CASSQDRRGGMGGNQPQHF
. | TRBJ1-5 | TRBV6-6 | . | TGTGCCAGCAGCACGCCCAGGGGAAGCAATCAGCCCCAGCATTTT | CASSTPRGSNQPQHF
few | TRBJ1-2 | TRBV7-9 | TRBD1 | TGTGCCAGCAGCCTCCAGATTGAGGGGGCCGTTTATGGCTACACCTTC | CASSLQIEGAVYGYTF
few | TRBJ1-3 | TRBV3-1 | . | TGTGCCAGCAGCCAAGGGGGGCTAGGGACTGGAAACACCATATATTTT | CASSQGGLGTGNTIYF
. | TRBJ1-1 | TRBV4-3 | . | TGCGCCAGCAGACCACACGCAGGGGAAGTGAACACTGAAGCTTTCTTT | CASRPHAGEVNTEAFF
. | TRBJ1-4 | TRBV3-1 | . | TGTGCCAGCAGCCAAGATTTGGGGGTCGGACTTGAAAAACTGTTTTTT | CASSQDLGVGLEKLFF
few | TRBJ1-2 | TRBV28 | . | TGTGCCAGCAGTTTGCCTGTGGTGGCAAGCGATGGCTACACCTTC | CASSLPVVASDGYTF
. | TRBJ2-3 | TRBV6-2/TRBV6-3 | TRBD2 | TGTGCCAGCAGGCCGACTAGCGGGAGCACAGATACGCAGTATTTT | CASRPTSGSTDTQYF
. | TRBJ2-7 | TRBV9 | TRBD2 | TGTGCCAGCAGCGTAGGTCCTAGCGGATCCTACGAGCAGTACTTC | CASSVGPSGSYEQYF
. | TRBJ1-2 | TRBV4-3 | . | TGCGCCAGCAGCCTTACAGTAGGGGCCGGGAACTATGGCTACACCTTC | CASSLTVGAGNYGYTF
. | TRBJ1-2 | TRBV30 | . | TGTGCCTGGAGTGTACGGCAGGGCGATGGCTACACCTTC | CAWSVRQGDGYTF
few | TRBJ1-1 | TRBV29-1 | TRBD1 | TGCAGCGCTCGACAGGGGGTAGGCACTGAAGCTTTCTTT | CSARQGVGTEAFF
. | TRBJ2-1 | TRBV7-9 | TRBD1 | TGTGCCAGCAGTGCAGGGGGACGACGGAGCTCCTACAATGAGCAGTTCTTC | CASSAGGRRSSYNEQFF
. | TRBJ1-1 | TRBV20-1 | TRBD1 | TGCAGTGCTAGAGATTGGGACAGGATCAACACTGAAGCTTTCTTT | CSARDWDRINTEAFF
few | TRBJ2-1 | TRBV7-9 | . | TGTGCCAGCACCACCCTGGATGAGCAGTTCTTC | CASTTLDEQFF
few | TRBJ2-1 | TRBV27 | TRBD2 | TGTGCCAGCAGTTTAGCTAGCGGGGGTTACAATGAGCAGTTCTTC | CASSLASGGYNEQFF
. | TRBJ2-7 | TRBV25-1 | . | TGTGCCAGCAGCTTGGACATACATTCCTACGAGCAGTACTTC | CASSLDIHSYEQYF